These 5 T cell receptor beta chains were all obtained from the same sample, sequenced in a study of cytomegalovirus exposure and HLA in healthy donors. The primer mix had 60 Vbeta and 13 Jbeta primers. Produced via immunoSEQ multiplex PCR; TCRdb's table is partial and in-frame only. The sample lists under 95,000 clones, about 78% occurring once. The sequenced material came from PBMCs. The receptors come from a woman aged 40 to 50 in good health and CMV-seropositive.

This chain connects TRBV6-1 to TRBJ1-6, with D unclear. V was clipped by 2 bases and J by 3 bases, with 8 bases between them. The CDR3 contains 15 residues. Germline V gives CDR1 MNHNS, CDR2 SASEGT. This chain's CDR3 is CASSEQMNYNSPLHF. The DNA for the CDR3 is TGTGCCAGCAGTGAACAGATGAACTATAATTCACCCCTCCACTTT.

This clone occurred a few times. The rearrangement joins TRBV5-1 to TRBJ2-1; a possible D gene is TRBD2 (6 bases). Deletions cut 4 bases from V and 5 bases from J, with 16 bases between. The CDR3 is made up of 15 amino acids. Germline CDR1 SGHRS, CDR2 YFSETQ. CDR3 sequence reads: CASSLGVSSDNEQFF. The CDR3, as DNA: TGCGCCAGCAGCCTGGGGGTTTCTAGCGACAATGAGCAGTTCTTC. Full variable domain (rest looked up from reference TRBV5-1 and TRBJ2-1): KAGVTQTPRYLIKTRGQQVTLSCSPISGHRSVSWYQQTPGQGLQFLFEYFSETQRNKGNFPGRFSGRQFSNSRSEMNVSTLELGDSALYLCASSLGVSSDNEQFFGPGTRLTVL.

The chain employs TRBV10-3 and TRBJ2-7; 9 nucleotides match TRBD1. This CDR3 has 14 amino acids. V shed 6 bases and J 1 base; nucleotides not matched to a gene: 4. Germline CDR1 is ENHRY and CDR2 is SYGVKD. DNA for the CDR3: TGTGCCATCAGGGGGGACAGGGCTTCCTACGAGCAGTACTTC. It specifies CAIRGDRASYEQYF.

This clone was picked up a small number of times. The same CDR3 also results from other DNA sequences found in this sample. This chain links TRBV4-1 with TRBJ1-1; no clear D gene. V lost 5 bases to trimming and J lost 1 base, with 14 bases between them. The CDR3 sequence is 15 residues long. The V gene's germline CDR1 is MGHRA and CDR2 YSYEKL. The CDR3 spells CASSIGVHGNTEAFF. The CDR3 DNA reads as TGCGCCAGCAGCATCGGAGTTCACGGGAACACTGAAGCTTTCTTT.

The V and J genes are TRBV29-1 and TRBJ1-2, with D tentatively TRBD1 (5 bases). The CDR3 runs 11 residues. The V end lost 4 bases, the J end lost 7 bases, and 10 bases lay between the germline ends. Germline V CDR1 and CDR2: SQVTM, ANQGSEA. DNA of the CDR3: TGCAGCGTTGGGTTGGGGCCTGGCTACACCTTC. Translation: CSVGLGPGYTF.